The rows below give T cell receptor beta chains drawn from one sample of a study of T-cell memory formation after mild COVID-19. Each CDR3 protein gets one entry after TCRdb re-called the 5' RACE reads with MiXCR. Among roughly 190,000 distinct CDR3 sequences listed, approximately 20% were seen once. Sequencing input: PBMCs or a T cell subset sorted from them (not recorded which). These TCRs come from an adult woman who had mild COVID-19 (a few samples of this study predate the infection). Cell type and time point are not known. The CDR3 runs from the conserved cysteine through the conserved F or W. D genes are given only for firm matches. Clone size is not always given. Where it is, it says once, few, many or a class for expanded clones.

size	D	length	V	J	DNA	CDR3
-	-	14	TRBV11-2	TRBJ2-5	TGTGCCAGCAGCTACTACAGGACCCAAGAGACCCAGTACTTC	CASSYYRTQETQYF
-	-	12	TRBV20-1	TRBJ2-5	TGCAGTGCTAGCGGGGCGGGTCAGACCCAGTACTTC	CSASGAGQTQYF
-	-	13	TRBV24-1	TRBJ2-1	TGTGCCACCAGTGACCCACCCGTCAATGAGCAGTTCTTC	CATSDPPVNEQFF
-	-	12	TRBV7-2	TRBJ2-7	TGTGCCAGCAGCTTAAGCCGCACCGAGCAGTACTTC	CASSLSRTEQYF
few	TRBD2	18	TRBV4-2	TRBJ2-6	TGTGCCAGCAGCCAAGGATTAGGCGGGGGTACTGGGGCCAACGTCCTGACTTTC	CASSQGLGGGTGANVLTF
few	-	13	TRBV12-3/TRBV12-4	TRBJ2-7	TGTGCCAGCACGGGCCTCAGCACCTACGAGCAGTACTTC	CASTGLSTYEQYF
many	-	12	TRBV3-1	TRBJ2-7	TGTGCCAGCAGCCAACGAGGGTACGAGCAGTACTTC	CASSQRGYEQYF
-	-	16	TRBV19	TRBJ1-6	TGTGCCAGTAGTATTGTCTACAGCTCCTATAATTCACCCCTCCACTTT	CASSIVYSSYNSPLHF
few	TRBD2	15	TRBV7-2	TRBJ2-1	TGTGCCAGCAGCTTAGGCGGGAGACCCCTAAATGAGCAGTTCTTC	CASSLGGRPLNEQFF
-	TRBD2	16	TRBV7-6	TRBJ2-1	TGTGCCAGCAGCTCGCATACTAGCGGTTCCTACAATGAGCAGTTCTTC	CASSSHTSGSYNEQFF
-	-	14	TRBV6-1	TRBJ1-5	TGTGCCAGCAGTGAAAGGTTAGGGAATCAGCCCCAGCATTTT	CASSERLGNQPQHF
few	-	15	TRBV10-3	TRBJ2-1	TGTGCCATCAGCCTTAGACAGACTCGGGACAATGAGCAGTTCTTC	CAISLRQTRDNEQFF
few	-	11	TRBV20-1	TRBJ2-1	TGCAGCCTTGGTTTCCTGCATGAGCAGTTCTTC	CSLGFLHEQFF
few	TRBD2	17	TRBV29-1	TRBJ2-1	TGCAGCGTTGAGGGACTAGCGGGAGGAAGACTACGCAATGAGCAGTTCTTC	CSVEGLAGGRLRNEQFF
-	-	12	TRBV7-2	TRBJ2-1	TGTGCCAGCAGCTTAGCGACAGGAGAGCAGTTCTTC	CASSLATGEQFF